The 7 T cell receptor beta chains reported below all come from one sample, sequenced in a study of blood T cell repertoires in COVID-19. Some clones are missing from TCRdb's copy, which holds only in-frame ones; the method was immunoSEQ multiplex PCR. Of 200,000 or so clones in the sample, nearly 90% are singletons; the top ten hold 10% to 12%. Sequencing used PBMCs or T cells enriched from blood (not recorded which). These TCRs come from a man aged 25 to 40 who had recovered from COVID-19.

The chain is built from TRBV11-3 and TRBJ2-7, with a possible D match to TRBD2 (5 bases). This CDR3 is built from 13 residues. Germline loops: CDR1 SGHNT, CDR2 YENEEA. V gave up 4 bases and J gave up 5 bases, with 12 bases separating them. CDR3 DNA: TGTGCCAGCAGCTCACGTGGAGGTCACGAGCAGTACTTC. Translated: CASSSRGGHEQYF.

For the CDR3, the DNA is TGCGCCAGCAGGAACGGTCCCGATGAGCAGTACTTC. Protein sequence: CASRNGPDEQYF. The rearrangement uses TRBV23-1 and TRBJ2-7; D call uncertain. TRBV23-1 is given ORF status, its function remaining uncertain. V was trimmed by 6 bases and J by 7 bases, leaving 13 bases between them. CDR3 length: 12 residues.

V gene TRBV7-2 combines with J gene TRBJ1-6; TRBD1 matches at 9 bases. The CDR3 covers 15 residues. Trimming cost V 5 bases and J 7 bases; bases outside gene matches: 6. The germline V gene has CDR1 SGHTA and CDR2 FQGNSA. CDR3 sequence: CASSPRTGENSPLHF. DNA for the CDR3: TGTGCCAGCAGCCCGCGGACAGGGGAAAATTCACCCCTCCACTTT.

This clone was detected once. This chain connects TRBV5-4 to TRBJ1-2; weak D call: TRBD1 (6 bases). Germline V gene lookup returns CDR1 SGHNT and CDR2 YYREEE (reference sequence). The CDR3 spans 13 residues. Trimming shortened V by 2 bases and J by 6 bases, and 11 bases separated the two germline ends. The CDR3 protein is CASSFSGVDGYTF. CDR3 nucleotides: TGTGCCAGCAGCTTTTCAGGGGTCGATGGCTACACCTTC.

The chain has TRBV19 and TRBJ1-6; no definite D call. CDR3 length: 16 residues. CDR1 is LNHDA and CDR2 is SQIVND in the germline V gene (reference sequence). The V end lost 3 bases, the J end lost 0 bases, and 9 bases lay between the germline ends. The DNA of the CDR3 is TGTGCCAGTAGTATTTGGAGGAGCTCCTATAATTCACCCCTCCACTTT. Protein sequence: CASSIWRSSYNSPLHF.

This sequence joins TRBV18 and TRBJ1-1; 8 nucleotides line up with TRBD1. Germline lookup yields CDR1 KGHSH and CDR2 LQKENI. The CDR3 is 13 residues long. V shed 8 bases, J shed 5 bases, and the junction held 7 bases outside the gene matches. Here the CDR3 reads CASRRGLETEAFF. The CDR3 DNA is TGTGCCAGCCGCAGGGGGCTAGAGACTGAAGCTTTCTTT.

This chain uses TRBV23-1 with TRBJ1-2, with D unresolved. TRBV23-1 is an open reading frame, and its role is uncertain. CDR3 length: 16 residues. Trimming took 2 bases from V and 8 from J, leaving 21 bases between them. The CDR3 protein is CASSQTSRRATAGYTF. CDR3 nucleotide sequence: TGCGCCAGCAGTCAAACCTCTAGGCGGGCAACCGCAGGCTACACCTTC.